This TCR beta chain originates from a study of T cell responses to AZD1222 COVID-19 vaccine. About the research overall: Recipients boosted at about 4 weeks or about 12 weeks are pooled.

For this clone: The antigen remains unidentified.

Per the germline V gene, CDR1 is LNHDA and CDR2 is SQIVND (reference sequence). This CDR3 has 13 residues. Trimming shortened V by 0 bases and J by 8 bases, and 8 bases separated the two germline ends. Study-wide results and caveats: Only 5 or 6 AZD1222 recipients tested seropositive at baseline. Donors were mostly white British, more females; clonal diversity possibly underestimated. Repertoires were collected only later (after the peak T cell response had occurred).

Here immunoSEQ multiplex PCR was the method, and the copy in TCRdb shows in-frame clones only, minus some. The sample contains some 150,000 clones, about 90% of which appear only once. The specimen was peripheral blood, collected on day 0 of AZD1222 vaccination. The chain combines TRBV19 with TRBJ2-1; a weak D match, TRBD2 (6 bases). The TCR was taken from an adult in good health. In nucleotides, the CDR3 is TGTGCCAGTAGTATAGATCGCGGGGATGAGCAGTTCTTC. Translated: CASSIDRGDEQFF.